Sequencing of this TCR beta chain was carried out in a study of OX40 agonist ivuxolimab in advanced cancers. The repertoire was sequenced with immunoSEQ multiplex PCR; TCRdb's copy has only in-frame clones and lacks some. The repertoire consists of 80,000 to 100,000 clones, with about 92% occurring once and the leading ten covering around 1.6%. Trimming took off 0 bases at V and 4 bases at J, with 14 bases between the two ends. The CDR3 runs to 16 residues. Germline CDR1 reads SGHRS; CDR2 reads YFSETQ. This TCR was sampled from an adult with an advanced solid tumor such as melanoma, head and neck, liver or kidney cancer. The chain couples TRBV5-1 to TRBJ2-1; D remains ambiguous. This material consisted of CD4+ or CD8+ T cells sorted from blood, taken in a trial of the OX40 agonist ivuxolimab. The CDR3 bases are TGCGCCAGCAGCTTGGCGGCCTTCGGGCCATACAATGAGCAGTTCTTC. Translating it yields CASSLAAFGPYNEQFF.